What follows is one T cell receptor beta chain and its context. This same CDR3 is encoded by further DNA sequences in the sample. The V and J ends lost 0 bases and 3 bases respectively, with 6 bases between them. This CDR3 is 13 amino acids long. Germline V gene sequence: CDR1 SGDLS, CDR2 YYNGEE. Sequenced by immunoSEQ multiplex PCR; TCRdb stores in-frame clones only, minus some. The sample lists 350,000 to 400,000 clones, approximately 88% occurring once. The source of the sample is a study of blood T cell repertoires in COVID-19. This rearrangement joins TRBV9 to TRBJ1-1; TRBD1 might be the D (5 bases). Sequenced input: PBMCs or T cells enriched from blood (not recorded which). The source is a woman aged 25-40 years with acute COVID-19. The DNA for the CDR3 is TGTGCCAGCAGCGTAGGGGGGGACACTGAAGCTTTCTTT. Protein product: CASSVGGDTEAFF.